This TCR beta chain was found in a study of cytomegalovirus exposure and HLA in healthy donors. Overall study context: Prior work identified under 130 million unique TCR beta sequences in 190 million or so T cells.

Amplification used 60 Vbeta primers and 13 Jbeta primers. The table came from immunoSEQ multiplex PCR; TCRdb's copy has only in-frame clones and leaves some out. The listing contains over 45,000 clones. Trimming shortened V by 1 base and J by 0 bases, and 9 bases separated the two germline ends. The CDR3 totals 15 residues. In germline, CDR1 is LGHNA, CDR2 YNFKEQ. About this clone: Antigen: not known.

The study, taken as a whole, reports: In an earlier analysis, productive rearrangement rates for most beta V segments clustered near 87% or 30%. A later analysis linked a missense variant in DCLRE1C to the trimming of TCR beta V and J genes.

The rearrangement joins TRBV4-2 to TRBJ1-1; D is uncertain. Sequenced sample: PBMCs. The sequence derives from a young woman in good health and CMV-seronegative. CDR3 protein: CASSQVGRLNTEAFF. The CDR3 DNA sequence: TGTGCCAGCAGCCAAGTCGGCAGGTTGAACACTGAAGCTTTCTTT.